The 7 T cell receptor beta chains reported below all come from one sample, sequenced in a study of Ad26.COV2.S vaccination and SARS-CoV-2 variants. TCRdb's table, derived via immunoSEQ multiplex PCR, lists solely in-frame clones and lacks some. The table shows hundreds of thousands of clones, with roughly 90% occurring only once. Described treatment: 19 received Ad26.COV2.S at low or high dose, single or two shots; several received placebo; per-sample allocation not given. Each sample was drawn 63 days after the first injection (of vaccine or placebo). The specimen comprised peripheral blood, sampled in a trial of Ad26.COV2.S vaccine versus placebo. The receptor source for this set is a person between 18 and 65 years old who received the Ad26.COV2.S COVID-19 vaccine or a placebo.

This clone showed up just a few times. The chain employs TRBV7-2 and TRBJ1-6; TRBD1 might be the D (5 bases). This CDR3 has 14 residues. The ends were cut back, 2 bases at V and 9 bases at J, with 11 bases in the middle. Looked up from germline, CDR1 is SGHTA and CDR2 is FQGNSA. CDR3 residues: CASSLIGGGSPLHF. In nucleotides, the CDR3 is TGTGCCAGCAGCTTAATCGGCGGGGGTTCACCCCTCCACTTT.

The chain couples TRBV2 to TRBJ2-5; TRBD1 matches 10 bases. From germline, CDR1 is SNHLY and CDR2 FYNNEI. Unmatched junction bases numbered 13, after V lost 7 bases and J lost 5 bases. This CDR3 spans 16 amino acids. The CDR3: CASTRDRGFLIETQYF. The CDR3 DNA sequence: TGTGCCAGCACCCGGGACAGGGGATTTTTAATCGAGACCCAGTACTTC.

V and J are TRBV10-3 and TRBJ1-1, with unresolved D. Germline V gene sequence: CDR1 ENHRY, CDR2 SYGVKD. The CDR3 spans 16 residues. Trimming shortened V by 0 bases and J by 1 base, and 12 bases separated the two germline ends. This CDR3 is CAISESTPGGNTEAFF. In nucleotides, the CDR3 is TGTGCCATCAGTGAGTCGACCCCGGGAGGGAACACTGAAGCTTTCTTT.

The V call is TRBV4-3, the J call TRBJ1-6, with D hard to call. This CDR3 has 17 residues. CDR1 and CDR2 from the germline V gene are LGHNA and YSLEER. Deletions cut 0 bases from V and 3 bases from J, with 12 bases between. The CDR3 sequence is CASSQDSVLSYNSPLHF. For the CDR3, the DNA is TGCGCCAGCAGCCAAGATAGCGTCCTTAGCTATAATTCACCCCTCCACTTT.

CDR3 nucleotides: TGCGCCAGCAGCTTGATACAGAACACTGAAGCTTTCTTT. As protein: CASSLIQNTEAFF. The chain recombines TRBV5-1 with TRBJ1-1, with D unresolved. V gave up 1 base and J gave up 1 base, with 5 bases separating them. Per germline, CDR1 SGHRS and CDR2 YFSETQ. The CDR3 consists of 13 residues.

V and J are TRBV28 and TRBJ1-1; 8 nucleotides line up with TRBD1. The CDR3 length is 14 residues. The V gene end was trimmed by 3 bases and the J gene end by 5 bases; junction bases not matched to a gene: 5. Germline assignment: CDR1 MDHEN and CDR2 SYDVKM. This chain's CDR3 is CASSFIRQGTEAFF. CDR3 coding DNA: TGTGCCAGCAGTTTTATACGACAGGGGACTGAAGCTTTCTTT.

The chain has TRBV5-1 and TRBJ2-2, with D possibly matching TRBD1 (5 bases). The germline V and J ends were trimmed by 0 bases and 4 bases, with 7 bases remaining between them. This CDR3 contains 14 residues. CDR1 and CDR2 (germline): SGHRS, YFSETQ. The CDR3 is CASSLAGFTGELFF. CDR3 DNA: TGCGCCAGCAGCTTGGCAGGGTTCACCGGGGAGCTGTTTTTT.